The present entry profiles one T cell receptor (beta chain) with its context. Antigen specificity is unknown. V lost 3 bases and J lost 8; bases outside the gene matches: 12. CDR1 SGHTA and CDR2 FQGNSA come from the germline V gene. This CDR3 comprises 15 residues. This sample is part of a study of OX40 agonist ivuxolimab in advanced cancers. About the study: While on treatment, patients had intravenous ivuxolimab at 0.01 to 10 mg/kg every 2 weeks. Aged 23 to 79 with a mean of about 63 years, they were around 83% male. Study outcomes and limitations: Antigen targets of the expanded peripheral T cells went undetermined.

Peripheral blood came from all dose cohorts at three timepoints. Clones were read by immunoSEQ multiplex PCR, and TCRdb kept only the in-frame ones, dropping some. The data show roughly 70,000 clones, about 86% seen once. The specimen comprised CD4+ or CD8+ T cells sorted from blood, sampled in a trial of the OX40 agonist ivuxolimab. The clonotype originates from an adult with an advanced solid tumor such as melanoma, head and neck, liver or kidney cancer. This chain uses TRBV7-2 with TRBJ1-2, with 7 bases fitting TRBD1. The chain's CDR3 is CASSFADRVLGGYTF. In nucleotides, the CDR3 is TGTGCCAGCAGCTTTGCCGACAGGGTCCTCGGGGGCTACACCTTC.